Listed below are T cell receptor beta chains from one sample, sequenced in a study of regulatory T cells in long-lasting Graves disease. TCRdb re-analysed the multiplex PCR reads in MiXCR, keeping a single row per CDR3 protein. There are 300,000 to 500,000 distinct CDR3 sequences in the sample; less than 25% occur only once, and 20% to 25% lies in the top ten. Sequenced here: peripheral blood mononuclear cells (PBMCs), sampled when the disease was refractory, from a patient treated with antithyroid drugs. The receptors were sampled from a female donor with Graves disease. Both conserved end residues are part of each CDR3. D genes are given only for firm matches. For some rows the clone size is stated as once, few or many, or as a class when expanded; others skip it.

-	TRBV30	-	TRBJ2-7	CAWTPGPHEQYF	TGTGCCTGGACTCCGGGACCTCACGAGCAGTACTTC
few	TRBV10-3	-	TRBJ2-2	CAIEDTNTGELFF	TGTGCCATTGAGGACACGAACACCGGGGAGCTGTTTTTT
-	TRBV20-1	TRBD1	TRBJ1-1	CSASPGTGGTEAFF	TGCAGTGCTAGCCCCGGGACAGGGGGCACTGAAGCTTTCTTT
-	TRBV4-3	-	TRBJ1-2	CASSPAALGANYGYTF	TGCGCCAGCAGCCCCGCAGCTTTGGGCGCTAACTATGGCTACACCTTC
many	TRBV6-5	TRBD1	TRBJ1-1	CASSSTTGRLSEAFF	TGTGCCAGCAGTTCCACGACAGGGAGGTTATCTGAAGCTTTCTTT
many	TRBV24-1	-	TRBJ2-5	CATSDRASLQETQYF	TGTGCCACCAGTGATAGGGCTAGCCTTCAAGAGACCCAGTACTTC
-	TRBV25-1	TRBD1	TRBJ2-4	CASSGTATIRDSSAKNIQYF	TGTGCCAGCAGTGGAACCGCTACGATCCGGGACAGCTCAGCCAAAAACATTCAGTACTTC
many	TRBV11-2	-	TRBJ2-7	CASSLDQWGGEQYF	TGTGCCAGCAGCTTAGATCAATGGGGCGGGGAGCAGTACTTC
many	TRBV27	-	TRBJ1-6	CASSLSGRGNSPLHF	TGTGCCAGCAGTTTATCGGGCAGGGGAAATTCACCCCTCCACTTT
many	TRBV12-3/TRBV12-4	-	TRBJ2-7	CASSLIGGYEQYF	TGTGCCAGCAGTTTAATAGGGGGGTACGAGCAGTACTTC